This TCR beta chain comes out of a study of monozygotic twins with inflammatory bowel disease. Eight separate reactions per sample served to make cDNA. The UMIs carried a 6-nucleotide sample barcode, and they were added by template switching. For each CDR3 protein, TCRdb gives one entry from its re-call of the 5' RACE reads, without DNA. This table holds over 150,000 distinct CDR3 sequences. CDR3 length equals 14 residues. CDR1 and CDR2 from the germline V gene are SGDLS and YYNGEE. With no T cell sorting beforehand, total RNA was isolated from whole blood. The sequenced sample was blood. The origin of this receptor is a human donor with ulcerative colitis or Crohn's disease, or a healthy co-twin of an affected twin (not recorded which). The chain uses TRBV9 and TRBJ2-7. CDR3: CASSVVGDPYEQYF.